The 14 T cell receptor beta chains below all came from one sample that was sequenced in a study of control samples from healthy donors and cancer patients. This table comes from immunoSEQ multiplex PCR, and its TCRdb copy is limited to in-frame clones, with some not included. The table has 130,000 or so clones, more than 90% seen once; the top ten hold 5.5%. Specimen: blood. These receptors all come from a young man in good health.

The table lists this clone with a few counts. This sequence joins TRBV3-1 (or the pseudogene TRBV3-2) and TRBJ1-1; possible D gene TRBD1, 6 bases. The V and J ends lost 3 bases and 9 bases respectively, with 14 bases between them. Germline loops: CDR1 LGHDT, CDR2 YNNKEL (reference sequence). This CDR3 spans 13 amino acids. CDR3 nucleotide sequence: TGTGCCAGCAGCCAGGCACAGGGACTTCAAGCTTTCTTT. Translated: CASSQAQGLQAFF.

This clone was counted a single time. CDR3 residues: CSVSAGEDNEQFF. The CDR3 nucleotides read TGCAGCGTTTCGGCAGGGGAAGACAATGAGCAGTTCTTC. The chain combines TRBV29-1 with TRBJ2-1, with a possible D match to TRBD1 (6 bases). This CDR3 comprises 13 residues. The V and J ends lost 5 bases and 5 bases respectively, with 13 bases between them. Germline V CDR1 and CDR2: SQVTM, ANQGSEA.

The table lists this clone with a count of one. The chain combines TRBV2 with TRBJ1-1; tentatively, D is TRBD1 (6 bases). The V end was cut by 3 bases, the J end by 2 bases, with 10 bases between. Germline CDR1 is SNHLY and CDR2 is FYNNEI. The CDR3 covers 14 residues. As DNA, the CDR3 is TGTGCCAGCAGTGACAGGGGTCGTAACACTGAAGCTTTCTTT. Protein: CASSDRGRNTEAFF.

V and J are TRBV18 and TRBJ2-2; 8 bases match TRBD1. J lost 0 bases, V lost 3 bases, and 6 bases had no gene match. Germline V gene lookup returns CDR1 KGHSH and CDR2 LQKENI. The CDR3 sequence is 17 residues long. The CDR3 loop reads CASSPLGTGPNTGELFF. In nucleotides, the CDR3 is TGTGCCAGCTCACCCCTAGGGACAGGCCCGAACACCGGGGAGCTGTTTTTT.

The genes are TRBV29-1 and TRBJ1-5; the match to TRBD1 covers 7 bases. V lost 5 bases to trimming and J lost 2 bases; unmatched junction nucleotides: 6. This CDR3 region has 14 residues. CDR1 and CDR2 (germline): SQVTM, ANQGSEA. The CDR3 spells CSVLKTGCNQPQHF. The CDR3 nucleotides read TGCAGCGTTCTTAAGACAGGGTGCAATCAGCCCCAGCATTTT.

CDR3 region: CASSQDSGEWSYGYTF. The CDR3, as DNA: TGCGCCAGCAGCCAAGATTCGGGGGAATGGAGCTATGGCTACACCTTC. V gene TRBV4-1 combines with J gene TRBJ1-2, with D possibly TRBD1 on 5 matching bases. Germline V gene lookup returns CDR1 MGHRA and CDR2 YSYEKL. The V end lost 0 bases, the J end lost 4 bases, and 15 bases lay between the germline ends. The CDR3 sequence is 16 residues long.

This rearrangement joins TRBV11-2 to TRBJ1-3; perhaps TRBD1 as D (6 bases). CDR1 is SGHAT, CDR2 FQNNGV, per germline. CDR3 length: 16 residues. The ends were cut back, 6 bases at V and 0 bases at J, with 15 bases in the middle. The DNA of the CDR3 is TGTGCCAGCAGGTCACTCGGGGGCCGCTCTGGAAACACCATATATTTT. Residues: CASRSLGGRSGNTIYF.

The chain employs TRBV18 and TRBJ1-2; no firm D call. The CDR3 sequence is 14 residues long. Between the trimmed V and J ends, which lost 4 bases and 4 bases, there was a span of 13 bases. Germline values: CDR1 KGHSH, CDR2 LQKENI. The CDR3 is CASSQEGLGYGYTF. The CDR3, as DNA: TGTGCCAGCTCACAAGAGGGATTGGGCTATGGCTACACCTTC.

V gene TRBV12-3 or TRBV12-4 combines with J gene TRBJ1-2; unclear D gene. The V gene lost 4 bases and the J gene lost 6 bases, with 12 bases spanning the gap. The CDR3 is 13 amino acids. In DNA, the CDR3 is TGTGCCAGCAGTTCCCCGGGGAGGAATGGCTACACCTTC. The encoded protein is CASSSPGRNGYTF.

This rearrangement joins TRBV3-1 (or the pseudogene TRBV3-2) to TRBJ2-3; D is possibly TRBD2 (7 bases). This CDR3 has 16 residues. Germline V CDR1 and CDR2: LGHDT, YNNKEL (reference sequence). V lost 4 bases to trimming and J lost 4 bases, with 18 bases between them. CDR3 DNA: TGTGCCAGCAGCCTATCAACGGGGGGCCGGTCAGATACGCAGTATTTT. This gives the protein CASSLSTGGRSDTQYF.

This chain connects TRBV30 to TRBJ1-3; a weak D match, TRBD1 (6 bases). The CDR3 extends over 13 amino acids. Per the germline V gene, CDR1 is GTSNPN and CDR2 is SVGIG (reference sequence). Trimming cost V 4 bases and J 4 bases, with 11 bases left between them. The CDR3 region has the DNA TGTGCCTGGAATCCGGGGGCCGGAAACACCATATATTTT. Translation gives CAWNPGAGNTIYF.

The rearrangement joins TRBV9 to TRBJ2-3; 8 bases fit TRBD1. Per germline, CDR1 SGDLS and CDR2 YYNGEE. This CDR3 has 16 residues. With 4 bases clipped from V and 0 bases from J, the junction kept 7 bases outside the gene matches. The DNA for the CDR3 is TGTGCCAGCAGCACACGGACAGGGACTAGCACAGATACGCAGTATTTT. Translating it yields CASSTRTGTSTDTQYF.

The chain combines TRBV7-9 with TRBJ2-7, with D maybe TRBD2 (6 bases). V was shortened by 2 bases and J by 9 bases, with 11 bases between the two germline ends. The CDR3 has 12 residues. CDR1 and CDR2 (germline): SEHNR, FQNEAQ (reference sequence). In DNA form, the CDR3 reads TGTGCCAGCAGCTTATGGGGGACTGGGCAGTACTTC. It yields the protein CASSLWGTGQYF.

The chain links TRBV4-1 to TRBJ1-3; D is undetermined. The germline CDR1 and CDR2 sequences are MGHRA and YSYEKL. The CDR3 is made up of 15 amino acids. V was cut by 3 bases and J by 0 bases, with 9 bases left in between. The DNA of the CDR3 is TGCGCCAGCAGCCACCCTGGCAGCTCTGGAAACACCATATATTTT. It codes for CASSHPGSSGNTIYF.